A single sample gave rise to the 27 T cell receptor beta chains below, sequenced in a study of T cell repertoires in cytomegalovirus infection. TCRdb redid the calling of the reads with MiXCR, one entry per CDR3 protein. The sample records 560,000 or so distinct CDR3 sequences, about 15% being singletons. The sequenced sample consisted of CD8+ T cells from PBMCs. All receptors come from a human donor in good health (CMV status not recorded). Some clones in this sample may be carry-over from other donors' samples.

V gene TRBV28 combines with J gene TRBJ2-3; 10 positions match TRBD2. V lost 5 bases and J lost 5; bases outside the gene matches: 10. This CDR3 comprises 16 residues. Germline CDR1 and CDR2: MDHEN and SYDVKM. The CDR3 bases are TGTGCCAGCAGTCCGAGACTAGCGGGTTTGGAAGATACGCAGTATTTT. Translating gives CASSPRLAGLEDTQYF. Complete variable domain (other parts from reference TRBV28 and TRBJ2-3): DVKVTQSSRYLVKRTGEKVFLECVQDMDHENMFWYRQDPGLGLRLIYFSYDVKMKEKGDIPEGYSVSREKKERFSLILESASTNQTSMYLCASSPRLAGLEDTQYFGPGTRLTVL.

This clonotype showed up just a few times. The chain is built from TRBV10-3 and TRBJ2-3; 14 positions agree with TRBD2. Trimming at V came to 7 bases and at J to 5 bases, leaving 8 bases not matched to a gene. Germline lookup yields CDR1 ENHRY and CDR2 SYGVKD. The CDR3 contains 16 residues. The CDR3 sequence: CAINSGLAGVGDTQYF. In nucleotides, the CDR3 is TGTGCCATCAACTCGGGACTAGCGGGAGTGGGAGATACGCAGTATTTT.

This clonotype was seen a few times. The chain carries TRBV10-2 and TRBJ2-7; D uncertain. Germline-derived CDR1 and CDR2 are WSHSY and SAAADI. CDR3 length: 14 amino acids. V was cut by 4 bases and J by 4 bases, with 14 bases left in between. The CDR3 reads CASSGAEQLYEQYF. The CDR3 nucleotides are TGCGCCAGCAGTGGGGCGGAACAGCTTTACGAGCAGTACTTC.

The rearrangement uses TRBV7-3 and TRBJ2-7, with D perhaps assigned TRBD1 or TRBD2 (5 bases each). Germline V lookup: CDR1 SGHTA, CDR2 FQGTGA. There are 17 residues in the CDR3. Between the trimmed V and J ends, which lost 4 bases and 1 base, there was a span of 20 bases. CDR3 nucleotides: TGTGCCAGCAGCTACTTGACGGGACCTAGTACTTCCTACGAGCAGTACTTC. Protein sequence: CASSYLTGPSTSYEQYF. The variable domain in full, completed from reference TRBV7-3 and TRBJ2-7, reads GAGVSQTPSNKVTEKGKYVELRCDPISGHTALYWYRQSLGQGPEFLIYFQGTGAADDSGLPNDRFFAVRPEGSVSTLKIQRTERGDSAVYLCASSYLTGPSTSYEQYFGPGTRLTVT.

There are many counts of this clonotype. The J gene is TRBJ2-1, the V gene TRBV7-8, with D unclear. Germline V lookup: CDR1 SGHVS, CDR2 FQNEAQ. The CDR3 covers 15 residues. V lost 8 bases and J lost 0, with 14 bases in between. CDR3 loop: CASYIWLGSYNEQFF. The CDR3 DNA sequence: TGTGCCAGCTATATATGGTTAGGCTCCTACAATGAGCAGTTCTTC. Based on the CDR3 plus reference TRBV7-8 and TRBJ2-1, the full variable domain is GAGVSQSPRYKVAKRGQDVALRCDPISGHVSLFWYQQALGQGPEFLTYFQNEAQLDKSGLPSDRFFAERPEGSVSTLKIQRTQQEDSAVYLCASYIWLGSYNEQFFGPGTRLTVL.

There are a few counts of this clonotype. J is TRBJ2-7 and V is TRBV27; 8 positions agree with TRBD1. Germline CDR1 is MNHEY and CDR2 is SMNVEV (reference sequence). J was trimmed by 5 bases and V by 6 bases; bases with no gene match: 9. The CDR3 spans 14 residues. CDR3 amino acids: CASSRQGRGDEQYF. The CDR3 coding sequence is TGTGCCAGCAGCCGACAGGGGCGCGGGGACGAGCAGTACTTC.

This clonotype was counted many times. V and J are TRBV20-1 and TRBJ2-7; 9 nucleotides align to TRBD1. There are 13 residues in the CDR3. Germline values: CDR1 DFQATT, CDR2 SNEGSKA (reference sequence). Unmatched junction bases numbered 3, after V lost 3 bases and J lost 3 bases. This CDR3 is CSARDRGRYEQYF. Written as DNA, the CDR3 is TGCAGTGCTAGGGACAGGGGCCGCTACGAGCAGTACTTC.

This clonotype was counted many times. The chain is built from TRBV7-2 and TRBJ2-3, with TRBD2 matching over 8 bases. CDR1 is SGHTA and CDR2 is FQGNSA in the germline V gene. V lost 5 bases and J lost 4; bases outside the gene matches: 11. The CDR3 length is 16 residues. The CDR3, as DNA: TGTGCCAGCAGCATCGGACTAGCTTCATTAGCAGATACGCAGTATTTT. Protein: CASSIGLASLADTQYF.

This clonotype was recorded many times. This chain uses TRBV4-2 with TRBJ2-7; D uncertain. The CDR3 totals 15 residues. In germline, CDR1 is LGHNA, CDR2 YNFKEQ. Trimming removed 1 base from V and 4 bases from J, with 14 bases in between. The CDR3 loop is CASSQGRGPTYEQYF. The CDR3 bases are TGTGCCAGCAGCCAAGGTCGAGGCCCAACATACGAGCAGTACTTC.

The chain employs TRBV29-1 and TRBJ2-3, with 10 bases aligning to TRBD2. Trimming took 4 bases from V and 2 from J; bases not matched to a gene: 3. Germline-derived CDR1 and CDR2 are SQVTM and ANQGSEA. The CDR3 runs to 14 residues. The CDR3 bases are TGCAGCGTTGCTAGCGGGAGACTCACAGATACGCAGTATTTT. This encodes CSVASGRLTDTQYF.

The chain combines TRBV27 with TRBJ2-4; D may be TRBD1 (6 bases). Trimming removed 5 bases at V and 3 bases at J, with 17 bases between. The CDR3 contains 16 residues. The V gene's germline CDR1 is MNHEY and CDR2 SMNVEV (reference sequence). CDR3 sequence: CASSPRGHKNKNIQYF. CDR3 bases: TGTGCCAGCAGTCCAAGGGGACATAAGAACAAAAACATTCAGTACTTC.

This clonotype was observed at least ten times. This chain links TRBV27 with TRBJ2-5, with a weak D call TRBD2 (5 bases). Germline-derived CDR1 and CDR2 are MNHEY and SMNVEV (reference sequence). The CDR3 length is 15 residues. Trimming took off 5 bases at V and 5 bases at J, with 18 bases between the two ends. The CDR3 protein is CASSLTTSSPETQYF. The DNA of the CDR3 is TGTGCCAGCAGTCTCACCACTAGTTCGCCGGAGACCCAGTACTTC.

In its sample, this clonotype was seen many times. The gene calls are TRBV11-2 and TRBJ2-2, with D possibly being TRBD1 (5 bases). V was cut by 4 bases and J by 1 base, with 10 bases left in between. The CDR3 runs to 15 residues. Germline CDR1 and CDR2: SGHAT and FQNNGV. The CDR3 nucleotides read TGTGCCAGCAGCTCCAGGACATTGAACACCGGGGAGCTGTTTTTT. Translation gives CASSSRTLNTGELFF.

This clonotype was observed many times. This chain connects TRBV11-1 to TRBJ2-7; weak D call: TRBD2 (6 bases). The CDR3 loop spans 15 amino acids. Germline V lookup: CDR1 SGHAT, CDR2 FQDESV (reference sequence). V lost 5 bases to trimming and J lost 3 bases, with 17 bases between them. The CDR3 bases are TGTGCCAGCAGCATAGGGACTTTGCTCCTCTACGAGCAGTACTTC. Its protein product is CASSIGTLLLYEQYF.

This clonotype occurred a few times. This chain connects TRBV24-1 to TRBJ2-1, with a weak D call TRBD1 (6 bases). The CDR3 sequence is 14 residues long. V dropped 2 bases and J dropped 5 bases, with 9 bases sitting between them. The germline CDR1 and CDR2 sequences are KGHDR and SFDVKD. CDR3 loop: CATSDWTVDNEQFF. CDR3 DNA: TGTGCCACCAGTGATTGGACAGTAGACAATGAGCAGTTCTTC.

This clonotype was found many times. V usage is TRBV12-3 or TRBV12-4 and J usage is TRBJ1-1; D remains ambiguous. CDR3 length: 16 residues. The V end lost 8 bases, the J end lost 5 bases, and 24 bases lay between the germline ends. The CDR3 region is CASERAGARHLTEAFF. DNA of the CDR3: TGTGCCAGCGAACGGGCGGGTGCAAGACACTTAACTGAAGCTTTCTTT.

There are a few counts of this clonotype. This chain uses TRBV5-1 with TRBJ2-5, with D perhaps being TRBD1 or TRBD2 (6 bases each). The CDR3 loop spans 18 amino acids. Trimming took 2 bases from V and 1 from J, leaving 21 bases between them. Germline lookup yields CDR1 SGHRS and CDR2 YFSETQ. DNA for the CDR3: TGCGCCAGCAGCTTACCGGTGGAGGGGGGCCCTACCCAAGAGACCCAGTACTTC. The encoded protein is CASSLPVEGGPTQETQYF.

V usage is TRBV5-5 and J usage is TRBJ2-3, with D perhaps matching TRBD1 or TRBD2 (5 bases each). CDR3 length equals 16 residues. V shed 0 bases and J shed 3 bases, with 14 bases lying between them. CDR1 SGHKS and CDR2 YYEKEE come from the germline V gene (reference sequence). CDR3 amino acids: CASSLVGEGLTDTQYF. The CDR3 DNA reads as TGTGCCAGCAGCTTGGTGGGTGAGGGGCTGACAGATACGCAGTATTTT.

CDR3 sequence reads: CSASLAPGLAFDSYEQYF. CDR3 nucleotides: TGCAGTGCTAGCCTCGCCCCGGGACTAGCGTTCGATTCCTACGAGCAGTACTTC. This chain connects TRBV20-1 to TRBJ2-7, with 10 bases matching TRBD2. V lost 3 bases, J lost 1 base, and 15 bases stayed unmatched. There are 18 residues in the CDR3. CDR1 and CDR2 (germline): DFQATT, SNEGSKA (reference sequence).

The chain joins TRBV7-9 to TRBJ1-1; possible D gene TRBD1, 5 bases. Between the trimmed V and J ends, which lost 2 bases and 4 bases, there was a span of 20 bases. The CDR3 loop spans 17 amino acids. CDR1 and CDR2 (germline): SEHNR, FQNEAQ (reference sequence). DNA of the CDR3: TGTGCCAGCAGCTTACCGCAGACGGGGGATTGGGGCACTGAAGCTTTCTTT. Protein: CASSLPQTGDWGTEAFF.

The chain carries TRBV4-1 and TRBJ1-5; perhaps TRBD1 as D (5 bases). The CDR3 is made up of 18 amino acids. V lost 0 bases and J 0 bases, leaving 15 bases between the germline ends. The germline gives CDR1 MGHRA, CDR2 YSYEKL. CDR3 protein: CASSQEPGDLDSNQPQHF. The CDR3 DNA sequence: TGCGCCAGCAGCCAAGAACCGGGGGACCTAGATAGCAATCAGCCCCAGCATTTT.

The chain is built from TRBV4-1 and TRBJ1-1; no clear D. Germline assignment: CDR1 MGHRA and CDR2 YSYEKL. The CDR3 is made up of 13 amino acids. The germline V and J ends were trimmed by 2 bases and 5 bases, with 9 bases remaining between them. This CDR3 is CASSQRFSTEAFF. In DNA form, the CDR3 reads TGCGCCAGCAGCCAACGTTTTAGTACTGAAGCTTTCTTT.

This clonotype was detected many times. The V and J genes are TRBV5-4 and TRBJ2-1; no definite D call. This CDR3 has 13 residues. The germline gives CDR1 SGHNT, CDR2 YYREEE (reference sequence). The V and J ends lost 2 bases and 5 bases respectively, with 8 bases between them. The CDR3 DNA is TGTGCCAGCAGCTTTTCCCTAGACAATGAGCAGTTCTTC. Its translation: CASSFSLDNEQFF.

This clonotype was recorded a few times. The chain uses TRBV18 and TRBJ1-5, with D hard to call. The V gene lost 0 bases and the J gene lost 0 bases, with 6 bases spanning the gap. The CDR3 is 15 amino acids. Germline V gene lookup returns CDR1 KGHSH and CDR2 LQKENI. The DNA of the CDR3 is TGTGCCAGCTCACCACCGGGGAGTAGCAATCAGCCCCAGCATTTT. It codes for CASSPPGSSNQPQHF.

This clonotype was observed a few times. The rearrangement links TRBV3-1 to TRBJ2-1; a possible D gene is TRBD2 (6 bases). CDR3 length: 12 residues. Germline values: CDR1 LGHDT, CDR2 YNNKEL (reference sequence). V lost 4 bases to trimming and J lost 9 bases, with 10 bases between them. DNA of the CDR3: TGTGCCAGCAGCCCCACTAGCACTGAGCAGTTCTTC. Its translation is CASSPTSTEQFF.

This chain connects TRBV4-2 to TRBJ2-5, with a tentative D call TRBD1 (7 bases). In germline, CDR1 is LGHNA, CDR2 YNFKEQ. The CDR3 length is 18 residues. Trimming removed 0 bases at V and 0 bases at J, with 17 bases between. In nucleotides, the CDR3 is TGTGCCAGCAGCCAAGAAGGAGGGGCGGACAGGTACCAAGAGACCCAGTACTTC. Its translation: CASSQEGGADRYQETQYF.

This clonotype was counted a few times. The chain is built from TRBV20-1 and TRBJ1-2; D is ambiguous. The germline V gene encodes CDR1 DFQATT and CDR2 SNEGSKA (reference sequence). Trimming shortened V by 0 bases and J by 2 bases, and 16 bases separated the two germline ends. This CDR3 spans 16 amino acids. In nucleotides, the CDR3 is TGCAGTGCTAGAGATAAATTGGTAACCCGGAACTATGGCTACACCTTC. It codes for CSARDKLVTRNYGYTF.